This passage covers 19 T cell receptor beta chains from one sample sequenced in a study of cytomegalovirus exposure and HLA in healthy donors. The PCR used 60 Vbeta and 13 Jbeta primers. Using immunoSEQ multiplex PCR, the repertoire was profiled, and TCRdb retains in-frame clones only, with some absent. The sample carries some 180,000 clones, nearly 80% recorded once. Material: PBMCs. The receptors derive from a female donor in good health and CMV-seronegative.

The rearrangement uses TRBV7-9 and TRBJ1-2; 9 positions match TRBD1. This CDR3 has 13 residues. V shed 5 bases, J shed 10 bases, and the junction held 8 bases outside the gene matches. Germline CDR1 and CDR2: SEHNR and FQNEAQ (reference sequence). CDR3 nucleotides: TGTGCCAGCAGCCTAAGGACAGGGGAAGACTACACCTTC. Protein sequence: CASSLRTGEDYTF. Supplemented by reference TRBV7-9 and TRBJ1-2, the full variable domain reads DTGVSQNPRHKITKRGQNVTFRCDPISEHNRLYWYRQTLGQGPEFLTYFQNEAQLEKSRLLSDRFSAERPKGSFSTLEIQRTEQGDSAMYLCASSLRTGEDYTFGSGTRLTVV.

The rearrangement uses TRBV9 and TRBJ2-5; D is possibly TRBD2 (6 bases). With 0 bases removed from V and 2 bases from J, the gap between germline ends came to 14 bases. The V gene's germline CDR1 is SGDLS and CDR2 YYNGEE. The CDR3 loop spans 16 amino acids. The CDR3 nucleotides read TGTGCCAGCAGCGTAGAGGCGGGAACCCGACAAGAGACCCAGTACTTC. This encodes CASSVEAGTRQETQYF.

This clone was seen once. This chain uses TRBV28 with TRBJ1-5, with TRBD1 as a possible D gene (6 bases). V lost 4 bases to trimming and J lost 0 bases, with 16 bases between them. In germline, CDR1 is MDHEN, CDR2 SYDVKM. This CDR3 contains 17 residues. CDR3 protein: CASSSPGQFYSNQPQHF. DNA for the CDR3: TGTGCCAGCAGTTCCCCTGGACAGTTTTATAGCAATCAGCCCCAGCATTTT.

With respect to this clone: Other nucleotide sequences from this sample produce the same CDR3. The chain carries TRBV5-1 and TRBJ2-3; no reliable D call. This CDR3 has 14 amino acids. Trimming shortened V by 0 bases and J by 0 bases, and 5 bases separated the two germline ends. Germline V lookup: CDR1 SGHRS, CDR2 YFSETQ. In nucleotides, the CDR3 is TGCGCCAGCAGCTTGGGGCAGAGCACAGATACGCAGTATTTT. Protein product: CASSLGQSTDTQYF.

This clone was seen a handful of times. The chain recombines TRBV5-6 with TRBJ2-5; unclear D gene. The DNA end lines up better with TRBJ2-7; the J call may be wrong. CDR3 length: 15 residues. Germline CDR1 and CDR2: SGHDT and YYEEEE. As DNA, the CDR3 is TGTGCCAGCAGCTTGATTTTGAGTTTCTCCTACGAGCAGTACTTC. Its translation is CASSLILSFSYEQYF.

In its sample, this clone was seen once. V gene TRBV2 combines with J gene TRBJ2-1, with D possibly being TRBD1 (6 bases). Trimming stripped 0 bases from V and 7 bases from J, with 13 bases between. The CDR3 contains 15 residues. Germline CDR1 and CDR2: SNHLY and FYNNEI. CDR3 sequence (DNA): TGTGCCAGCAGTGAAGCAAGGGGTCAGGGGAATGAGCAGTTCTTC. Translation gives CASSEARGQGNEQFF.

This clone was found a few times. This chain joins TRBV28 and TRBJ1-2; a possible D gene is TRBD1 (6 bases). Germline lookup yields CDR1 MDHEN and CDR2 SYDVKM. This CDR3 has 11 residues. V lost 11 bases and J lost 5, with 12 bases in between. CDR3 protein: CACGQIYGYTF. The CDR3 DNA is TGTGCCTGCGGACAGATTTATGGCTACACCTTC.

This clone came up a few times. Here the CDR3 reads CASSVAREGTGELFF. Written as DNA, the CDR3 is TGTGCCAGCAGCGTAGCCCGGGAGGGCACCGGGGAGCTGTTTTTT. The rearrangement uses TRBV9 and TRBJ2-2, with 8 bases fitting TRBD2. The V gene's germline CDR1 is SGDLS and CDR2 YYNGEE. The J segment lost 4 bases and the V segment lost 0 bases, leaving 2 bases of the junction unmatched. This CDR3 has 15 residues.

The CDR3 nucleotides are TGTGCCAGCAGCTCCGGGACAGGCTCCACCCGGGGGGGCTACACCTTC. Amino acids: CASSSGTGSTRGGYTF. This chain links TRBV28 with TRBJ1-2; 8 bases agree with TRBD1. CDR1 is MDHEN and CDR2 is SYDVKM in the germline V gene. V shed 6 bases, J shed 8 bases, and the junction held 17 bases outside the gene matches. This CDR3 region has 16 residues.

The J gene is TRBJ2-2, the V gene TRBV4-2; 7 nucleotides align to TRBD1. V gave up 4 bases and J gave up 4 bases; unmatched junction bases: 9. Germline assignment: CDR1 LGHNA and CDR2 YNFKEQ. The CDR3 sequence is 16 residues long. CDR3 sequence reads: CASSLTRGPSTGELFF. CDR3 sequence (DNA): TGTGCCAGCAGCCTCACGAGGGGGCCGAGCACCGGGGAGCTGTTTTTT.

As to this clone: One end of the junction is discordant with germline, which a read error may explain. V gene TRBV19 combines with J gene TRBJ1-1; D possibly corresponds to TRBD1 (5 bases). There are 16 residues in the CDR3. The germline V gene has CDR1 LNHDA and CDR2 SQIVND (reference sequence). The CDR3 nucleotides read TGCGCCAGTAGTATTAAGTTGGGGGGATTGAACACTGAAGCTTTCTTT. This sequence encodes CASSIKLGGLNTEAFF. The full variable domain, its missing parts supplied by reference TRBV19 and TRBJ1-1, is DGGITQSPKYLFRKEGQNVTLSCEQNLNHDAMYWYRQDPGQGLRLIYYSQIVNDFQKGDIAEGYSVSREKKESFPLTVTSAQKNPTAFYLCASSIKLGGLNTEAFFGQGTRLTVV.

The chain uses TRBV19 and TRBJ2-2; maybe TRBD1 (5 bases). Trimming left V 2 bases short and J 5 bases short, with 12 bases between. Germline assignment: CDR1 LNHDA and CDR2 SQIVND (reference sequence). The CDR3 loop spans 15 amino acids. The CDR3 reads CASSINPGNTGELFF. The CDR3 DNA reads TGTGCCAGTAGTATAAACCCAGGGAATACCGGGGAGCTGTTTTTT. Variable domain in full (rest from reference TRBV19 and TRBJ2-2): DGGITQSPKYLFRKEGQNVTLSCEQNLNHDAMYWYRQDPGQGLRLIYYSQIVNDFQKGDIAEGYSVSREKKESFPLTVTSAQKNPTAFYLCASSINPGNTGELFFGEGSRLTVL.

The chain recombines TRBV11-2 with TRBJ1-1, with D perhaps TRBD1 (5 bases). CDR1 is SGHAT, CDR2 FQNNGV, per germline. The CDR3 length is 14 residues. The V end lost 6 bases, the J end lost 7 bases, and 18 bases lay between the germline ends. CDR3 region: CASSPGGKYSEAFF. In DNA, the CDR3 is TGTGCCAGCAGTCCGGGGGGGAAGTACAGTGAAGCTTTCTTT.

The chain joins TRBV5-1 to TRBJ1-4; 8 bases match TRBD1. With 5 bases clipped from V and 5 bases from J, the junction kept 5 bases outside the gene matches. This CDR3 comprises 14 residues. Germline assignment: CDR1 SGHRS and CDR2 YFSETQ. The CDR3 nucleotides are TGCGCCAGCAGGGTACAGGGGGGGAATGAAAAACTGTTTTTT. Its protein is CASRVQGGNEKLFF.

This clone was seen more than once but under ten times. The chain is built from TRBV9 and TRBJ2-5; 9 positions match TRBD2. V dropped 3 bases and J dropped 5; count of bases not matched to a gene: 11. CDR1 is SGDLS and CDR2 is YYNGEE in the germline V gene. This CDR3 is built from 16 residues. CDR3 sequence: CASSAAVGAGGETQYF. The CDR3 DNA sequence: TGTGCCAGCAGCGCGGCGGTTGGGGCGGGAGGGGAGACCCAGTACTTC.

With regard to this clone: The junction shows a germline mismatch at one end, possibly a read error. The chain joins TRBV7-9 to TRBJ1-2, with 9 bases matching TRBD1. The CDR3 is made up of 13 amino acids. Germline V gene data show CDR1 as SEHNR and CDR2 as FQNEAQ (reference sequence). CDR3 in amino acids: CSSSLRTGEDYTF. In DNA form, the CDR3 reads TGTTCCAGCAGCCTAAGGACAGGGGAAGACTACACCTTC.

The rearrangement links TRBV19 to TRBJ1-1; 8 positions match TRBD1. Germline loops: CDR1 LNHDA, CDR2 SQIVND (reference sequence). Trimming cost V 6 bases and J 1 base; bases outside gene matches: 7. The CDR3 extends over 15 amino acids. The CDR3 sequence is CASRPPGGQNTEAFF. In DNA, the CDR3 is TGTGCCAGTAGGCCCCCAGGGGGCCAGAACACTGAAGCTTTCTTT.

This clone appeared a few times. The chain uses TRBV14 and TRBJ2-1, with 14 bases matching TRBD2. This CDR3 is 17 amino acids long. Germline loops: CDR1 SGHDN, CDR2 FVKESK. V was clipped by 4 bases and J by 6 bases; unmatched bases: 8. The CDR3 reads CASSPWTSGGLINEQFF. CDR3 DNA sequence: TGTGCCAGCAGCCCCTGGACTAGCGGGGGGTTAATCAATGAGCAGTTCTTC.

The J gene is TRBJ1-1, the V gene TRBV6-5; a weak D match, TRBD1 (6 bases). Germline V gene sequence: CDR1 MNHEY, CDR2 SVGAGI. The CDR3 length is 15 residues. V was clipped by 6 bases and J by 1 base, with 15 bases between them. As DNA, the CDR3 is TGTGCCAGCAGAAGCCTAAAGACAGGGAACACTGAAGCTTTCTTT. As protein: CASRSLKTGNTEAFF.